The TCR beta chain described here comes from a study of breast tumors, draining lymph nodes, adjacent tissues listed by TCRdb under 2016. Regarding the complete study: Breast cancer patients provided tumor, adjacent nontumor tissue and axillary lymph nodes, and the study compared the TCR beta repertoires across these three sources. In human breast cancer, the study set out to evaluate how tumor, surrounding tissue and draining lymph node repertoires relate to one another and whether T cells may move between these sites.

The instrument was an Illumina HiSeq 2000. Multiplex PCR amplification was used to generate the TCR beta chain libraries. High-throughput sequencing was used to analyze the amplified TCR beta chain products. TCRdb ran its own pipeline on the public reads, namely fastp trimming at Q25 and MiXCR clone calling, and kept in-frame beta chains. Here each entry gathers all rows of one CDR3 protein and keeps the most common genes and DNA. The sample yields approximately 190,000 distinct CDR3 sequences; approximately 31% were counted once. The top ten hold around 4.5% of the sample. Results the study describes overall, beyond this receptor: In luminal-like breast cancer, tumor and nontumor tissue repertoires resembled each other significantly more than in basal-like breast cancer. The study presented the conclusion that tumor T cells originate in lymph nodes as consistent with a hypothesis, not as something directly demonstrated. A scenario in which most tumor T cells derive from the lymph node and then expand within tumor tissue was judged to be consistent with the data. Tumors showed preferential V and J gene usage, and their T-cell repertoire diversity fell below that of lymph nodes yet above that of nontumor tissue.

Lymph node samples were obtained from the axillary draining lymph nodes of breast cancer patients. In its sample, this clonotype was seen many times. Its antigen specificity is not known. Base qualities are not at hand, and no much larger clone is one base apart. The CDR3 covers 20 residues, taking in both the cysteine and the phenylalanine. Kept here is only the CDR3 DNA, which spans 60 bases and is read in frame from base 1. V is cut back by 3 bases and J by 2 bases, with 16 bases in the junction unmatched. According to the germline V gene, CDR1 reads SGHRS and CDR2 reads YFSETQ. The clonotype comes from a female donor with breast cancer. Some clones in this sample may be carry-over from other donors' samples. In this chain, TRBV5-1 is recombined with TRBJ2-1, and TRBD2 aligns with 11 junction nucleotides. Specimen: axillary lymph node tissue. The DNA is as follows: TGCGCCAGCAGCTCCCGGAAAACTAGCGGGAGAATAGGCGCCTACAATGAGCAGTTCTTC. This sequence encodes CASSSRKTSGRIGAYNEQFF.